This T cell receptor beta chain was captured in a study of cytomegalovirus exposure and HLA in healthy donors. Whole-study results and caveats: A list of roughly 180 TCR beta chains associated with cytomegalovirus was given. Cytomegalovirus status was reportedly diagnosed by the classifier with high specificity and sensitivity. There were a few CMV-associated chains whose specificity for CMV antigens was confirmed in vitro.

On this clone: Antigen: not known. Other DNA sequences in the same sample also yield this CDR3.

The method was immunoSEQ multiplex PCR; TCRdb's version includes in-frame clones alone and lacks a portion of them. The data contain about 110,000 clones, 88% of them singletons. After removal of 4 bases from V and 3 bases from J, the junction contained 4 bases not matched to a gene. The CDR3 has 14 residues. CDR1 is MNHEY and CDR2 is SVGAGI in the germline V gene. The TCR comes from a woman in her 30s in good health and CMV-seropositive. The sample comprised PBMCs. The chain recombines TRBV6-5 with TRBJ2-7; 9 bases agree with TRBD2. The CDR3 loop is CASSLGTSSYEQYF. CDR3 coding DNA: TGTGCCAGCAGTTTGGGGACTAGCAGCTACGAGCAGTACTTC.